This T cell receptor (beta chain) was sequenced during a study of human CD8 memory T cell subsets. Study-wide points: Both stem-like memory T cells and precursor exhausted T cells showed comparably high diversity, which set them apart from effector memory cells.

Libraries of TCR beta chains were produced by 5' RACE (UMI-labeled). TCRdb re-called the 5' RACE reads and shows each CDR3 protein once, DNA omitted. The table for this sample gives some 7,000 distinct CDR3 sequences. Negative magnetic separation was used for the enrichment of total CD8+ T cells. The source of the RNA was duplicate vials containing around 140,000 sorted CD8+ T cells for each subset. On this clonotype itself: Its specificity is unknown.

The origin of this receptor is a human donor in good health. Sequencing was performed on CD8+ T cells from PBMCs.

CDR3 sequence reads: CASSFPPGGQETQYF. J is TRBJ2-5 and V is TRBV28; TCRdb names TRBD1, which stays unverified in the absence of DNA. In germline, CDR1 is MDHEN, CDR2 SYDVKM. This CDR3 comprises 15 residues.